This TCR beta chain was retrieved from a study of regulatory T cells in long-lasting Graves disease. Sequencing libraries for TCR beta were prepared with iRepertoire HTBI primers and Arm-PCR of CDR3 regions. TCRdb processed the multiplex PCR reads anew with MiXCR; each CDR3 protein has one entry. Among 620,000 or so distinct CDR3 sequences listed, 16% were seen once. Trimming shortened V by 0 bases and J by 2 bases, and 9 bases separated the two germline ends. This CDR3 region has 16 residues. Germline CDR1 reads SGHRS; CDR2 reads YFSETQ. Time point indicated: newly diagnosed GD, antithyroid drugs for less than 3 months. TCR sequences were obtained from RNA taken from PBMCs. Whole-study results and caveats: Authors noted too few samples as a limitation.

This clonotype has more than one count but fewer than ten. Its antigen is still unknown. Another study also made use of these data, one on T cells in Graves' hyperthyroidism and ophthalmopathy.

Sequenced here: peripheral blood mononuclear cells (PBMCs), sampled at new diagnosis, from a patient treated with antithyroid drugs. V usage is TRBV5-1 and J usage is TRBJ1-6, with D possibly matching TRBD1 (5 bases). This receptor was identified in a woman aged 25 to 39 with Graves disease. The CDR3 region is CASSLGQDTYNSPLHF. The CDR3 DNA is TGCGCCAGCAGCTTGGGGCAGGACACCTATAATTCACCCCTCCACTTT.